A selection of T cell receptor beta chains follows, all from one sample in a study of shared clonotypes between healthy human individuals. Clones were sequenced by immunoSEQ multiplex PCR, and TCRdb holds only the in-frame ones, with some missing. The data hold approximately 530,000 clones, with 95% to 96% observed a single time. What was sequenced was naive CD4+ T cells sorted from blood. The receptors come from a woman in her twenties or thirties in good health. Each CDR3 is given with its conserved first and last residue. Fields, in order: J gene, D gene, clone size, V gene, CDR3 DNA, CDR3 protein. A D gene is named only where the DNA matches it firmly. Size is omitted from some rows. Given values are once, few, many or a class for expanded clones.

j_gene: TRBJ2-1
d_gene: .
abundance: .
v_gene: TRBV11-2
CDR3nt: TGTGCCAGCAGCTTCTTGGTAGCGGAGATGGGTGAGCAGTTCTTC
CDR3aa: CASSFLVAEMGEQFF

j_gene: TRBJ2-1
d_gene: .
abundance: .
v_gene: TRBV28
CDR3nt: TGTGCCAGCAGTAAACAGGGTCCTGAGCAGTTCTTC
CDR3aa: CASSKQGPEQFF

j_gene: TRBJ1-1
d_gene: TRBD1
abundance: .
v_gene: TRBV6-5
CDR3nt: TGTGCCAGCAGTCGAAAAACAGGGGTAACTGAAGCTTTCTTT
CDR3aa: CASSRKTGVTEAFF

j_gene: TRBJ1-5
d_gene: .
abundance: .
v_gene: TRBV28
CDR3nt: TGTGCCAGCACCGTAGCCATAGGTAAACAGCCCCAGCATTTT
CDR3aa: CASTVAIGKQPQHF

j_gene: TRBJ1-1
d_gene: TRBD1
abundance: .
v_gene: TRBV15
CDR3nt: TGTGCCACCAGCAGATCTAACATCAGGGGGCTAGGAGACACTGAAGCTTTCTTT
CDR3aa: CATSRSNIRGLGDTEAFF

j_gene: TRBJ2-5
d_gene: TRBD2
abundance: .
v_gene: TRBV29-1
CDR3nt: TGCAGCGTTACCGGGACTAGCGGGAGTCAAGAGACCCAGTACTTC
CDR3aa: CSVTGTSGSQETQYF

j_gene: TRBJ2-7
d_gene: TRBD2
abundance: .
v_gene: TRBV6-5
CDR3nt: TGTGCCAGCAGTTACGGGGGACTAGCGGGGGACGAGCAGTACTTC
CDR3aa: CASSYGGLAGDEQYF

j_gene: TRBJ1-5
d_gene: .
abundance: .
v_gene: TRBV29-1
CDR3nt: TGCAGCGTGTTTCTTGGATTTGGTCAGCCCCAGCATTTT
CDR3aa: CSVFLGFGQPQHF

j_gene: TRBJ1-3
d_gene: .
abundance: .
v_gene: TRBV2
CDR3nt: TGTGCCACTGGCGAACAGGAAGGAAACACCATATATTTT
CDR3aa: CATGEQEGNTIYF

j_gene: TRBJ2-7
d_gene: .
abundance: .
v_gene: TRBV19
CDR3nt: TGTGCCAGTAAATCTAACGCGGATACCTACGAGCAGTACTTC
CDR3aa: CASKSNADTYEQYF

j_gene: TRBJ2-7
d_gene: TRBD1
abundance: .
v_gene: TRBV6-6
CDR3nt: TGTGCCAGCACCCGGGACAGGTCTGTGAACGAGCAGTACTTC
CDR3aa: CASTRDRSVNEQYF

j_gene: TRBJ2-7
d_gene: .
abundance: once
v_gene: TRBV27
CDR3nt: TGTGCCAGCAGTTTGACACAACCCTATTACGAGCAGTACTTC
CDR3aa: CASSLTQPYYEQYF

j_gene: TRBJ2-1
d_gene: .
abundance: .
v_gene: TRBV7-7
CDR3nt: TGTGCCAGCAGCCCGAATACAGGGTACAATGAGCAGTTCTTC
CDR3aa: CASSPNTGYNEQFF

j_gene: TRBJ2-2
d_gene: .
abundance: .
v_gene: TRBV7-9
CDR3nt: TGTGCCAGCAGCTTTTATCCCCCCGTCAGGCAGGCCGGGGAGCTGTTTTTT
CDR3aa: CASSFYPPVRQAGELFF

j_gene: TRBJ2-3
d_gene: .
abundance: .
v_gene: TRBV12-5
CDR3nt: TGTGCTAGTGGTTTGACCCATGACAGTCTGAGCACAGATACGCAGTATTTT
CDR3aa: CASGLTHDSLSTDTQYF

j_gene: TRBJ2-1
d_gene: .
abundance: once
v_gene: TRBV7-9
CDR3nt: TGTGCCAGCAGCTTAAGGGGCCACGGGAATGAGCAGTTCTTC
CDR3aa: CASSLRGHGNEQFF

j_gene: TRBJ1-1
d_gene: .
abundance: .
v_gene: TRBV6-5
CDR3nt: TGTGCCAGCAGTTATCACACAGGTTCGACTGAAGCTTTCTTT
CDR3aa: CASSYHTGSTEAFF

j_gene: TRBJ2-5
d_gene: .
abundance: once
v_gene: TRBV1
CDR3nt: TGCACCAGCAGCCAACGGAGGTCCAGAAGACAAGAGACCCAGTACTTC
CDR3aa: CTSSQRRSRRQETQYF

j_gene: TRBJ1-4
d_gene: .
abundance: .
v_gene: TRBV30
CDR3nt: TGTGCCTGGACCCGGCAGGGGTGGGAAAAACTGTTTTTT
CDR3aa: CAWTRQGWEKLFF

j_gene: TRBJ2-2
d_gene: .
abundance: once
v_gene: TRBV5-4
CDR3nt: TGTGCCAGCAGCATCGGGACAACGAACACCGGGGAGCTGTTTTTT
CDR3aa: CASSIGTTNTGELFF

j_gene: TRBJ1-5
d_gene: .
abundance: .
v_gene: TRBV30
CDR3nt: TGTGCCTGGAGTCCCCCGCACCATCAGCCCCAGCATTTT
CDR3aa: CAWSPPHHQPQHF

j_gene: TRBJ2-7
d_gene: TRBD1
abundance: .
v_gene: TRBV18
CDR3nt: TGTGCCAGCTCAAGCCCCGGGACAGGGGTTTACGAGCAGTACTTC
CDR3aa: CASSSPGTGVYEQYF

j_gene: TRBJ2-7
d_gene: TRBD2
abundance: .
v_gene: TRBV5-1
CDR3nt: TGCGCCAGCAGCGCGAGGGCTAGCGGGATAACCCACGAGCAGTACTTC
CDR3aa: CASSARASGITHEQYF

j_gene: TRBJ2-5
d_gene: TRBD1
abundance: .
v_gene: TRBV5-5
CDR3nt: TGTGCCAGCAGCTTGGACAGGGGGCTGGTAGAGACCCAGTACTTC
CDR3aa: CASSLDRGLVETQYF

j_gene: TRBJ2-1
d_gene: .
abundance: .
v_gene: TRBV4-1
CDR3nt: TGCGCCAGCAGCCAAGGTAGGGCCAGGAGCTCCTACAATGAGCAGTTCTTC
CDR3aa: CASSQGRARSSYNEQFF

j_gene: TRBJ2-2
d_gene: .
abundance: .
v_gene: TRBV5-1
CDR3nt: TGCGCCAGCAGCTTGGCCCCCACCAAGGACGGGGAGCTGTTTTTT
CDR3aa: CASSLAPTKDGELFF

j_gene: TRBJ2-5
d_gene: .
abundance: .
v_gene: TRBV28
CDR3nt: TGTGCCAGCAGTTTTATGGCGGGGTACCAAGAGACCCAGTACTTC
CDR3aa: CASSFMAGYQETQYF

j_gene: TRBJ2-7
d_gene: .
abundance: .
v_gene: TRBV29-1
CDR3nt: TGCAGCGTCGGGGGAACCTACGAGCAGTACTTC
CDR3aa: CSVGGTYEQYF

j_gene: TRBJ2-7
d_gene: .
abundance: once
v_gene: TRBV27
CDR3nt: TGTGCCAGCAGTCTATCCGCCCCCAGGAACTACGAGCAGTACTTC
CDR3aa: CASSLSAPRNYEQYF

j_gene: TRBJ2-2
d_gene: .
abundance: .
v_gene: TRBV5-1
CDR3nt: TGCGCCAGCAGCTTATCCGAAATTGGAACCGGGGAGCTGTTTTTT
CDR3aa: CASSLSEIGTGELFF